This T cell receptor beta chain was found in a study of blood T cell repertoires in COVID-19. This table comes from immunoSEQ multiplex PCR, and its TCRdb copy is limited to in-frame clones, with some not included. The sample holds roughly 170,000 clones, about nine tenths seen once. V was pared by 4 bases and J by 9 bases, with 12 bases between. Germline lookup yields CDR1 LNHDA and CDR2 SQIVND (reference sequence). The CDR3 contains 12 residues. This receptor was taken from a man aged 65-85 years with active or convalescent COVID-19. Sequences were obtained from peripheral blood. The V gene is TRBV19, the J gene TRBJ1-2; D ambiguous. The CDR3 coding sequence is TGTGCCAGTAGTACCCAACCGGGGAGCTACACCTTC. Its protein product is CASSTQPGSYTF.